Each of the 18 T cell receptor beta chains below was sequenced from the same sample in a study of CD8 T cells in Susac syndrome. With random hexamers, roughly 0.5 to 1 ug RNA was reverse transcribed. In TCRdb, the immunoSEQ multiplex PCR reads were re-called with MiXCR into one record per CDR3 protein. The sample has around 100,000 distinct CDR3 sequences, 95% seen once. Sequenced material: CD8+ T cells from PBMCs. Receptors were obtained from a human donor with Susac syndrome.

The V gene is TRBV5-1, the J gene TRBJ2-7; 8 nucleotides align to TRBD1. CDR1 is SGHRS, CDR2 YFSETQ, per germline. The V gene end was trimmed by 4 bases and the J gene end by 2 bases; junction bases not matched to a gene: 8. The CDR3 spans 15 residues. The CDR3 DNA follows: TGCGCCAGCAGCCCAGGACAGGGTGGGCCCTACGAGCAGTACTTC. Protein sequence: CASSPGQGGPYEQYF.

The rearrangement links TRBV29-1 to TRBJ2-5; D uncertain. This CDR3 comprises 12 residues. CDR1 is SQVTM and CDR2 is ANQGSEA in the germline V gene. V lost 2 bases and J lost 1, with 5 bases in between. The DNA of the CDR3 is TGCAGCGTTGAACACCTCCAAGAGACCCAGTACTTC. It specifies CSVEHLQETQYF. Variable domain in full (rest from reference TRBV29-1 and TRBJ2-5): SAVISQKPSRDICQRGTSLTIQCQVDSQVTMMFWYRQQPGQSLTLIATANQGSEATYESGFVIDKFPISRPNLTFSTLTVSNMSPEDSSIYLCSVEHLQETQYFGPGTRLLVL.

This chain uses TRBV7-9 with TRBJ1-2, with 7 bases aligning to TRBD1. The CDR3 runs 13 residues. Trimming removed 5 bases from V and 4 bases from J; junction bases left unmatched: 4. The V gene's germline CDR1 is SEHNR and CDR2 FQNEAQ (reference sequence). CDR3 nucleotides: TGTGCCAGCAGCCGACAGGGACTCTATGGCTACACCTTC. This codes for CASSRQGLYGYTF.

This chain uses TRBV6-6 with TRBJ2-7, with D tentatively TRBD1 (5 bases). The germline V gene has CDR1 MNHNY and CDR2 SVGAGI (reference sequence). The CDR3 runs to 13 residues. The V end was cut by 5 bases, the J end by 0 bases, with 8 bases between. The CDR3 bases are TGTGCCAGCAGTATGACAGCCTCCTACGAGCAGTACTTC. It translates to CASSMTASYEQYF.

CDR3 sequence: CSARDPAGADTQYF. CDR3 nucleotide sequence: TGCAGTGCTAGAGATCCTGCAGGGGCAGATACGCAGTATTTT. The rearrangement uses TRBV20-1 and TRBJ2-3, with D possibly TRBD1 on 6 matching bases. This CDR3 is built from 14 residues. V was trimmed by 0 bases and J by 4 bases, leaving 11 bases between them. Germline loops: CDR1 DFQATT, CDR2 SNEGSKA (reference sequence).

V usage is TRBV20-1 and J usage is TRBJ2-7; D might be TRBD2 (5 bases). Between the trimmed V and J ends, which lost 0 bases and 6 bases, there was a span of 15 bases. Germline values: CDR1 DFQATT, CDR2 SNEGSKA (reference sequence). The CDR3 is made up of 14 amino acids. The CDR3 nucleotides read TGCAGTGCTAGAGATCGGCTGCCTGGAGGCGAGCAGTACTTC. Its translation is CSARDRLPGGEQYF.

V is TRBV2 and J is TRBJ2-5; possible D gene TRBD2, 5 bases. CDR3 length: 13 amino acids. Germline CDR1 SNHLY, CDR2 FYNNEI. V lost 6 bases to trimming and J lost 4 bases, with 12 bases between them. The CDR3 region is CASSGVAGETQYF. The CDR3 DNA sequence: TGTGCCAGCAGCGGGGTAGCCGGAGAGACCCAGTACTTC.

The gene calls are TRBV2 and TRBJ1-2; D uncertain. This CDR3 has 15 amino acids. From germline, CDR1 is SNHLY and CDR2 FYNNEI. V was clipped by 6 bases and J by 0 bases, with 14 bases between them. CDR3 bases: TGTGCCAGCAGCCGAACGGCAGGTGCTAACTATGGCTACACCTTC. This codes for CASSRTAGANYGYTF.

This clonotype has a single count. The chain has TRBV15 and TRBJ2-1; no reliable D call. This CDR3 comprises 11 residues. V lost 2 bases and J lost 7, with 3 bases in between. The germline gives CDR1 LNHNV, CDR2 YYDKDF (reference sequence). The CDR3 spells CATSRRNEQFF. Here the CDR3 DNA reads TGTGCCACCAGCAGACGGAATGAGCAGTTCTTC.

As DNA, the CDR3 is TGTGCCAGCAGTCCCTCGGGGCGGGAGCAGTTCTTC. Translated: CASSPSGREQFF. The rearrangement joins TRBV27 to TRBJ2-1; perhaps D is TRBD1 or TRBD2 (5 bases each). The V gene's germline CDR1 is MNHEY and CDR2 SMNVEV (reference sequence). Deletions cut 5 bases from V and 10 bases from J, with 12 bases between. CDR3 size: 12 residues.

The genes are TRBV12-3 or TRBV12-4 and TRBJ2-7, with no clear D. The CDR3 length is 12 residues. V was trimmed by 3 bases and J by 4 bases, leaving 7 bases between them. The CDR3 protein is CASSFSQYEQYF. The CDR3 nucleotides are TGTGCCAGCAGTTTTTCACAGTACGAGCAGTACTTC.

The chain carries TRBV29-1 and TRBJ1-1, with 9 bases matching TRBD1. V dropped 6 bases and J dropped 6; count of bases not matched to a gene: 8. The CDR3 is 13 amino acids. Germline V gene sequence: CDR1 SQVTM, CDR2 ANQGSEA. Here the CDR3 reads CSVSGQGGSEAFF. The CDR3 nucleotides read TGCAGCGTCTCGGGACAGGGAGGATCTGAAGCTTTCTTT.

The chain links TRBV2 to TRBJ2-3; possible D gene TRBD1, 5 bases. This CDR3 comprises 15 residues. The germline gives CDR1 SNHLY, CDR2 FYNNEI. V was trimmed by 1 base and J by 2 bases, leaving 10 bases between them. CDR3 protein: CASSEGRVPTDTQYF. DNA for the CDR3: TGTGCCAGCAGTGAAGGCAGGGTCCCCACAGATACGCAGTATTTT.

The chain has TRBV9 and TRBJ2-7, with 7 bases lining up with TRBD2. Germline-derived CDR1 and CDR2 are SGDLS and YYNGEE. The CDR3 is 16 residues long. The trim removed 0 bases at V and 3 bases at J, leaving 9 bases unmatched. The DNA of the CDR3 is TGTGCCAGCAGCGTAGACGCGTCTAGCGGTTTCTACGAGCAGTACTTC. Encoded protein: CASSVDASSGFYEQYF.

In this sample, this clonotype turned up once. The chain uses TRBV7-2 and TRBJ1-5; D is unresolved. V lost 1 base, J lost 2 bases, and 27 bases lay in between. Germline assignment: CDR1 SGHTA and CDR2 FQGNSA. The CDR3 has 21 amino acids. In DNA form, the CDR3 reads TGTGCCAGCAGCTTAGTGCGAGCGGGCCCCCTGCGGGTAGTAGGCAATCAGCCCCAGCATTTT. Translated: CASSLVRAGPLRVVGNQPQHF.

This clonotype was observed once. This sequence joins TRBV20-1 and TRBJ2-1; D is uncertain. Germline CDR1 is DFQATT and CDR2 is SNEGSKA (reference sequence). This CDR3 is built from 13 residues. Trimming left V 1 base short and J 8 bases short, with 12 bases between. CDR3 loop: CSARGLGFDEQFF. The CDR3 DNA reads TGCAGTGCTAGAGGGCTGGGCTTCGATGAGCAGTTCTTC.

This chain connects TRBV25-1 to TRBJ2-3; D remains unclear. The germline V and J ends were trimmed by 2 bases and 7 bases, with 7 bases remaining between them. Germline V gene sequence: CDR1 MGHDK, CDR2 SYGVNS. CDR3 length equals 12 residues. The CDR3 here is CASSEGVHTQYF. The CDR3, as DNA: TGTGCCAGCAGTGAAGGGGTCCATACGCAGTATTTT.

This sequence joins TRBV7-6 and TRBJ2-7; perhaps D is TRBD1 or TRBD2 (5 bases each). Germline V gene lookup returns CDR1 SGHVS and CDR2 FNYEAQ. Trimming stripped 5 bases from V and 6 bases from J, with 20 bases between. The CDR3 length is 15 residues. The CDR3 loop reads CASSPGTYASGEQYF. CDR3 in DNA: TGTGCCAGCAGCCCCGGGACCTACGCTTCGGGCGAGCAGTACTTC.